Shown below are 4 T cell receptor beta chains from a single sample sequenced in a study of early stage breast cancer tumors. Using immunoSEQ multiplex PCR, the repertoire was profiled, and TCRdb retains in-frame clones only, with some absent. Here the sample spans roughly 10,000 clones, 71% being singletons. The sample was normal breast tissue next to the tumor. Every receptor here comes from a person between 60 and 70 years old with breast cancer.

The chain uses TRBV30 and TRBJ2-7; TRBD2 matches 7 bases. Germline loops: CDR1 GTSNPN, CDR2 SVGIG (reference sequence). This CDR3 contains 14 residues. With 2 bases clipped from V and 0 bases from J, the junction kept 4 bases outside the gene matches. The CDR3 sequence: CAWSKAGPSYEQYF. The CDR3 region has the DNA TGTGCCTGGAGTAAAGCGGGACCCTCCTACGAGCAGTACTTC.

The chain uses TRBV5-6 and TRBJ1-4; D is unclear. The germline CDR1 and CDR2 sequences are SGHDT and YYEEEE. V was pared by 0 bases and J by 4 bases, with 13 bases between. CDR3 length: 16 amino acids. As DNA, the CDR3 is TGTGCCAGCAGCTTGGGGTACAGCAACGGTAATGAAAAACTGTTTTTT. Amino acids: CASSLGYSNGNEKLFF. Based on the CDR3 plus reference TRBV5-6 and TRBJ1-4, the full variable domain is DAGVTQSPTHLIKTRGQQVTLRCSPKSGHDTVSWYQQALGQGPQFIFQYYEEEERQRGNFPDRFSGHQFPNYSSELNVNALLLGDSALYLCASSLGYSNGNEKLFFGSGTQLSVL.

The CDR3 DNA reads TGTGCCAGCAGCACCTGGACAGGGGGGAATGGCTACACCTTC. Protein sequence: CASSTWTGGNGYTF. The rearrangement joins TRBV5-4 to TRBJ1-2, with TRBD1 matching over 10 bases. Germline lookup yields CDR1 SGHNT and CDR2 YYREEE (reference sequence). J lost 6 bases, V lost 4 bases, and 6 bases had no gene match. This CDR3 comprises 14 residues. Filled out from reference TRBV5-4 and TRBJ1-2, the complete variable domain reads ETGVTQSPTHLIKTRGQQVTLRCSSQSGHNTVSWYQQALGQGPQFIFQYYREEENGRGNFPPRFSGLQFPNYSSELNVNALELDDSALYLCASSTWTGGNGYTFGSGTRLTVV.

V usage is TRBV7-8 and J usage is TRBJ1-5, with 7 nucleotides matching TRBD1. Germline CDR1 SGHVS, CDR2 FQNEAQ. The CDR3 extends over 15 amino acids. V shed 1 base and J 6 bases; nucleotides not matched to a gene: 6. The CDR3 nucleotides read TGTGCCAGCAGCTTAGAAAGGGGGCCGAGTCAGCCCCAGCATTTT. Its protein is CASSLERGPSQPQHF.